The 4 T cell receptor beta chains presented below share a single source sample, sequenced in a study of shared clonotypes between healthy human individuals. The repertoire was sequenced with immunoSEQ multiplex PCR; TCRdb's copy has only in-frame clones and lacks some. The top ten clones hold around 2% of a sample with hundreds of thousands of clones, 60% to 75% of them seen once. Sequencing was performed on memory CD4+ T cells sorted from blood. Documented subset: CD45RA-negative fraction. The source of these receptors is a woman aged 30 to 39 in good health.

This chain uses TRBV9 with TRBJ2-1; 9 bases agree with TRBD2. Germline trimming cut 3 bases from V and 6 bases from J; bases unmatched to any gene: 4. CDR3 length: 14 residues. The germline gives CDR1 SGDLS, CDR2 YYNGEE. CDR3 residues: CASSAGGRVNEQFF. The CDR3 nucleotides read TGTGCCAGCAGCGCGGGCGGGAGGGTCAATGAGCAGTTCTTC.

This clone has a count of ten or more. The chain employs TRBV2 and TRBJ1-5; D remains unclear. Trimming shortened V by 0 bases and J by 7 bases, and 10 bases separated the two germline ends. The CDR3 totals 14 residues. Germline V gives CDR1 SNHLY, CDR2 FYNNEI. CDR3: CASSEALTVQPQHF. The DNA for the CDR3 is TGTGCCAGCAGTGAAGCGCTTACCGTCCAGCCCCAGCATTTT.

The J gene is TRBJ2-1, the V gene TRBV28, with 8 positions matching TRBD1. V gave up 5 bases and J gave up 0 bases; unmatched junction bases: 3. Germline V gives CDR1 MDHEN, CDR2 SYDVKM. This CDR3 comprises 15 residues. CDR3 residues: CASSDGTGSYNEQFF. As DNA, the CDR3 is TGTGCCAGCAGTGACGGGACAGGCTCCTACAATGAGCAGTTCTTC. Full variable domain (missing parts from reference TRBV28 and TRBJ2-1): DVKVTQSSRYLVKRTGEKVFLECVQDMDHENMFWYRQDPGLGLRLIYFSYDVKMKEKGDIPEGYSVSREKKERFSLILESASTNQTSMYLCASSDGTGSYNEQFFGPGTRLTVL.

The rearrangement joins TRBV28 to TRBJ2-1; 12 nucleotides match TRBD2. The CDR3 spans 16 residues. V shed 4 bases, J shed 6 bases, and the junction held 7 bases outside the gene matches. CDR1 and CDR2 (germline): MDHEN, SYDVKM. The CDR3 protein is CASSSSGLAGSNEQFF. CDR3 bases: TGTGCCAGCAGTTCGTCCGGACTAGCGGGATCCAATGAGCAGTTCTTC.